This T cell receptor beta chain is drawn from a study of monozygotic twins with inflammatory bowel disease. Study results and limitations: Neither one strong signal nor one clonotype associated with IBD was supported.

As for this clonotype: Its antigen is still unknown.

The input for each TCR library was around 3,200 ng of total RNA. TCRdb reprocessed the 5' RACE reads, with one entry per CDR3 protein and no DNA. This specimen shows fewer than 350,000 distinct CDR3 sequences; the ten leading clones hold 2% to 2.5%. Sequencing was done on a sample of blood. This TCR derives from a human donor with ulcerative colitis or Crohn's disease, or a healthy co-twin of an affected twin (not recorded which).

The CDR3 loop reads CSAILGDGDEQFF. The gene calls are TRBV20-1 and TRBJ2-1. Germline values: CDR1 DFQATT, CDR2 SNEGSKA (reference sequence). The CDR3 consists of 13 residues.